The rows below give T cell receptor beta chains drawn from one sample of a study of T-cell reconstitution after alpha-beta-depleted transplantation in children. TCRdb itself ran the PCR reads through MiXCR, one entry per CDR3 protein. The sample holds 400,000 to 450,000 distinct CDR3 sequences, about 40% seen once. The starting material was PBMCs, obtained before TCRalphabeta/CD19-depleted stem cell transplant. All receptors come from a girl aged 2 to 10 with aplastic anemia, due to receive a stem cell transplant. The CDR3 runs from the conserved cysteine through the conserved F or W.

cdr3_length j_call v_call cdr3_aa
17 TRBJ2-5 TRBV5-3 CARSLWLAGGRQETQYF
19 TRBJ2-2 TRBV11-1 CASSSTVPRASGRGGELFF
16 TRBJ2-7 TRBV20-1 CSARDLRDSASYEQYF
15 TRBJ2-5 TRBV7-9 CASSLIQGPRKAQYF
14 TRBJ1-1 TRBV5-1 CASSWGQALSEAFF
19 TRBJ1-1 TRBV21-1 CASSGRQGPRGRWGTEAFF
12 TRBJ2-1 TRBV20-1 CSGEGTYNEQFF
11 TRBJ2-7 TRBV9 CARLGGHEQYF
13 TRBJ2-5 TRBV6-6 CASGGGQQETQYF
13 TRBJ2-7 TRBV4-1 CASSQWKDYEQYF
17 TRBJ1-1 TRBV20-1 CSACDQRQMGMNTEAFF
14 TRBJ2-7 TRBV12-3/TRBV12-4 CASRLAGVSYEQYF
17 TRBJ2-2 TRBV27 CASSYLPGLAGSGELFF
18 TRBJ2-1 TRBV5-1 CASSLNFAQGTGWTEQFF
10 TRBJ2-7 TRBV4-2 CASSGHEQYF
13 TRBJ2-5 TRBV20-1 CSAAQQGRKTQYF
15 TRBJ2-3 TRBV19 CASTPFGGPRDTQYF
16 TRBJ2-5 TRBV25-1 CASSEYLGEGQETQYF
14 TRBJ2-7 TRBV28 CATTSDGVDYEQYF
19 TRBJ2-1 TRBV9 CASSDRLGLAGGGQNEQFF
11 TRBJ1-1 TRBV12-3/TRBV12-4 CASRGRSEAFF
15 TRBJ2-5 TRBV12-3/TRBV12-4 CASRPGQGARETQYF
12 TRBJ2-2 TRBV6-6 CASSQSRGELFF
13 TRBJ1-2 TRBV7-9 CASSYSGVIGYTF
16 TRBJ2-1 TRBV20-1 CSARDPRGGTYNEQFF
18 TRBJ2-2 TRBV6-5 CASSYERGRGLATGELFF
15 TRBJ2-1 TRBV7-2 CASQLGGLGRDEQFF